The 12 T cell receptor beta chains given below trace back to one sample, sequenced in a study of blood T cell repertoires in COVID-19. This table comes from immunoSEQ multiplex PCR, and its TCRdb copy is limited to in-frame clones, with some not included. The repertoire includes approximately 300,000 clones, roughly 90% of them detected once, and around 0.93% sits in the top ten. The sample taken for sequencing was peripheral blood. The receptor set was obtained from a middle-aged woman with COVID-19, enrolled during active disease.

The CDR3 coding sequence is TGTGCCTGGAGTCGAGGACAGCTTGGAGCTTTCTTT. Protein: CAWSRGQLGAFF. The chain joins TRBV30 to TRBJ1-1, with D perhaps matching TRBD1 (6 bases). The CDR3 has 12 residues. Germline V lookup: CDR1 GTSNPN, CDR2 SVGIG (reference sequence). V lost 2 bases and J 10 bases, leaving 14 bases between the germline ends.

The chain employs TRBV30 and TRBJ1-3; D is unclear. CDR1 is GTSNPN and CDR2 is SVGIG in the germline V gene (reference sequence). CDR3 length: 15 residues. With 5 bases removed from V and 1 base from J, the gap between germline ends came to 15 bases. In DNA form, the CDR3 reads TGTGCCTGGTCAGTCGATCAAGTATCTGGAAACACCATATATTTT. It is translated as CAWSVDQVSGNTIYF.

This chain links TRBV5-4 with TRBJ2-7, with 13 bases that match TRBD2. V gave up 4 bases and J gave up 4 bases; unmatched junction bases: 2. The CDR3 loop spans 14 amino acids. The germline CDR1 and CDR2 sequences are SGHNT and YYREEE (reference sequence). The chain's CDR3 is CASSRTSGSYEQYF. The CDR3 nucleotides are TGTGCCAGCAGCAGGACTAGCGGGAGTTACGAGCAGTACTTC.

The rearrangement uses TRBV6-5 and TRBJ1-2, with 7 bases identical to TRBD1. Looked up from germline, CDR1 is MNHEY and CDR2 is SVGAGI. This CDR3 is built from 14 residues. Trimming cost V 5 bases and J 10 bases; bases outside gene matches: 13. Written as DNA, the CDR3 is TGTGCCAGCAGTCAACCGGGACAGCCTTTAGTCTACACCTTC. Residues: CASSQPGQPLVYTF.

V and J are TRBV6-4 and TRBJ2-1, with TRBD2 matching 7 bases. After removal of 1 base from V and 2 bases from J, the junction contained 5 bases not matched to a gene. The V gene's germline CDR1 is MRHNA and CDR2 SNTAGT. CDR3 size: 16 residues. The CDR3 loop is CASSDWGGGTYNEQFF. The CDR3 region has the DNA TGTGCCAGCAGTGACTGGGGCGGGGGAACCTACAATGAGCAGTTCTTC.

In the case of this clone: Its ends do not fully match the called genes, so a read error is possible. The rearrangement links TRBV28 to TRBJ2-1; 7 bases align to TRBD1. Germline V CDR1 and CDR2: MDHEN, SYDVKM. This CDR3 region has 13 residues. CDR3: CASSFKPPGQPLF. Here the CDR3 DNA reads TGTGCCAGCAGTTTTAAACCCCCGGGACAGCCACTCTTC.

The J gene is TRBJ1-2, the V gene TRBV28, with D perhaps matching TRBD1 (5 bases). Germline CDR1 and CDR2: MDHEN and SYDVKM. This CDR3 is 13 amino acids long. Trimming stripped 2 bases from V and 8 bases from J, with 12 bases between. The CDR3 sequence: CASSLGAGNGYTF. CDR3 DNA: TGTGCCAGCAGTTTAGGGGCAGGGAACGGCTACACCTTC.

The chain couples TRBV4-3 to TRBJ2-1; D is ambiguous. Germline V CDR1 and CDR2: LGHNA, YSLEER. V dropped 4 bases and J dropped 0 bases, with 13 bases sitting between them. This CDR3 has 16 amino acids. Here the CDR3 reads CASSLWAESSYNEQFF. The CDR3 region has the DNA TGCGCCAGCAGCCTGTGGGCAGAGAGCTCCTACAATGAGCAGTTCTTC.

In its sample, this clone was seen once. This specimen includes other DNA sequences encoding the same CDR3. The chain recombines TRBV12-3 or TRBV12-4 with TRBJ1-5; the D is unclear. V was shortened by 2 bases and J by 7 bases, with 9 bases between the two germline ends. This CDR3 region has 13 residues. The CDR3 DNA reads as TGTGCCAGCAGTTTATCGGGGAGCCAGCCCCAGCATTTT. This gives the protein CASSLSGSQPQHF.

In its sample, this clone was seen a few times. The rearrangement joins TRBV4-3 to TRBJ2-3; TRBD1 agrees at 10 bases. The CDR3 totals 13 residues. Trimming took 3 bases from V and 7 from J; bases not matched to a gene: 1. Germline V lookup: CDR1 LGHNA, CDR2 YSLEER. The CDR3, as DNA: TGCGCCAGCAGCCAGGGACAGGGGTATACGCAGTATTTT. Residues: CASSQGQGYTQYF.

This chain connects TRBV6-5 to TRBJ1-4; TRBD1 aligns across 7 bases. The CDR3 has 15 residues. V lost 7 bases to trimming and J lost 0 bases; unmatched junction nucleotides: 5. The germline V gene encodes CDR1 MNHEY and CDR2 SVGAGI. The CDR3 DNA is TGTGCCAGCACAGGGGGAACCACAACTAATGAAAAACTGTTTTTT. Translating gives CASTGGTTTNEKLFF.

This clone has only a few counts. The chain couples TRBV27 to TRBJ2-7, with 7 bases fitting TRBD1. Germline CDR1 MNHEY, CDR2 SMNVEV (reference sequence). This CDR3 region has 14 residues. The trim removed 5 bases at V and 3 bases at J, leaving 7 bases unmatched. CDR3 loop: CASSGTGAFYEQYF. Written as DNA, the CDR3 is TGTGCCAGCAGTGGTACAGGGGCCTTCTACGAGCAGTACTTC.